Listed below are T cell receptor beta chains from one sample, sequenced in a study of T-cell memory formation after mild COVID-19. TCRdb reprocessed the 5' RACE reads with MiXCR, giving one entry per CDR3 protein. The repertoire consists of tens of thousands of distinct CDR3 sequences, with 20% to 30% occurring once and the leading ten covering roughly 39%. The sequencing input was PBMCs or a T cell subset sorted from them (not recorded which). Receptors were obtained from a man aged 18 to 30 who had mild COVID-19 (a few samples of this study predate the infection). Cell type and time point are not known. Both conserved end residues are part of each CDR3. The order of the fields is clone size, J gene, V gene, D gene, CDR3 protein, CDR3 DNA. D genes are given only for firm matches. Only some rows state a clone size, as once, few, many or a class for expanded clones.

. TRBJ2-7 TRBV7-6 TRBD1 CASSPYRGLRGEQYF TGTGCCAGCAGCCCGTACAGGGGGCTGAGAGGCGAGCAGTACTTC
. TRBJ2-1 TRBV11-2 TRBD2 CASSLTGGGDRNEQFF TGTGCCAGCAGCCTCACCGGGGGGGGTGATCGCAATGAGCAGTTCTTC
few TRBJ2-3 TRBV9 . CASSPQGIHADTQYF TGTGCCAGCAGCCCTCAGGGGATCCACGCAGATACGCAGTATTTT
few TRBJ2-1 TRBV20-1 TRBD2 CSARDLAGGWYEQFF TGCAGTGCTAGAGATCTAGCGGGGGGATGGTATGAGCAGTTCTTC
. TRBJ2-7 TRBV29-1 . CSVELDGLAEYEQYF TGCAGCGTTGAATTGGACGGGCTAGCAGAATACGAGCAGTACTTC
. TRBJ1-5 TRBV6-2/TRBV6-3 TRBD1 CASSYRGQGPLAPQHF TGTGCCAGCAGTTACCGCGGACAGGGGCCCCTCGCGCCCCAGCATTTT
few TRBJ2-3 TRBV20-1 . CSAREGRYTQYF TGCAGTGCTAGAGAAGGGAGGTATACGCAGTATTTT
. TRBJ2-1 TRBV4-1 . CASSPETGLEQFF TGCGCCAGCAGCCCAGAAACGGGGCTTGAGCAGTTCTTC
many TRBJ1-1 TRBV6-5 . CASSQGPIEAFF TGTGCCAGCAGTCAGGGACCCATTGAAGCTTTCTTT
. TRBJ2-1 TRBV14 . CASSQGVRGMNEQFF TGTGCCAGCAGCCAAGGTGTCAGGGGAATGAATGAGCAGTTCTTC
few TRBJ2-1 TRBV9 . CASSTQTSPNEQFF TGTGCCAGCAGCACGCAGACTAGTCCCAATGAGCAGTTCTTC
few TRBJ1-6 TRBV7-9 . CASSRDPGTEYNSPLHF TGTGCCAGCAGCCGCGACCCCGGGACCGAGTATAATTCACCCCTCCACTTT
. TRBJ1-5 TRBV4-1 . CASSLLPPDTEGGQPQHF TGCGCCAGCAGCCTCCTCCCCCCGGACACCGAGGGGGGCCAGCCCCAGCATTTT
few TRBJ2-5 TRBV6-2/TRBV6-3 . CASSPTNQETQYF TGTGCCAGCAGCCCCACGAACCAAGAGACCCAGTACTTC
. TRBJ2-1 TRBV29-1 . CSAPKGPSSYNEQFF TGCAGCGCCCCCAAGGGGCCCAGCTCCTACAATGAGCAGTTCTTC
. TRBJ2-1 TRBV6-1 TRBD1 CASSEWGQGSDNEQFF TGTGCCAGCAGTGAATGGGGACAGGGGAGCGACAATGAGCAGTTCTTC
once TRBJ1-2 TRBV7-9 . CAILEAGLNYGYTF TGTGCCATTCTCGAGGCAGGACTCAACTATGGCTACACCTTC
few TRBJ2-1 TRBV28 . CASSRWDGRSEQFF TGTGCCAGCAGCCGATGGGACGGACGGAGTGAGCAGTTCTTC
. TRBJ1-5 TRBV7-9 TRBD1 CASSFTGGTSNQPQHF TGTGCCAGCAGCTTTACAGGGGGCACGAGCAATCAGCCCCAGCATTTT
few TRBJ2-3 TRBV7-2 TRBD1 CASSYRTGGITDTQYF TGTGCCAGCAGCTACCGGACAGGGGGAATCACAGATACGCAGTATTTT
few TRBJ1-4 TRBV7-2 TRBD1 CASSLSGQGVLFF TGTGCCAGCAGCTTATCGGGACAGGGAGTACTGTTTTTT
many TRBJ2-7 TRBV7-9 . CASRPPGRLSEQYF TGTGCCAGCAGACCACCGGGACGTCTATCCGAGCAGTACTTC
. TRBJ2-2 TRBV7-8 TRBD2 CASSKGLANTGELFF TGTGCCAGCAGCAAGGGACTAGCGAACACCGGGGAGCTGTTTTTT
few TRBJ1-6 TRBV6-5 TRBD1 CASSYTGESPLHF TGTGCCAGCAGTTACACAGGGGAATCACCCCTCCACTTT
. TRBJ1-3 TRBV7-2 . CASSNRYPGNTIYF TGTGCCAGCAGCAACCGATATCCTGGAAACACCATATATTTT
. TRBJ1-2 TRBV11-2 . CASREGGDWGYTF TGTGCCAGCCGCGAAGGAGGGGACTGGGGCTACACCTTC
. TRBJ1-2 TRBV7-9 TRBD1 CASSSPGQGSYGYTF TGTGCCAGCAGCTCGCCGGGACAGGGGAGCTATGGCTACACCTTC
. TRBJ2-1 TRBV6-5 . CASSYGGLSSYNEQFF TGTGCCAGCAGTTACGGGGGCTTAAGCTCCTACAATGAGCAGTTCTTC
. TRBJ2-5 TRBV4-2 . CASSPGGGNTETQYF TGTGCCAGCAGCCCAGGAGGGGGAAATACAGAGACCCAGTACTTC
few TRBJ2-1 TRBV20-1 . CSARPRGSSYNEQFF TGCAGTGCTAGGCCCAGGGGTAGCTCCTACAATGAGCAGTTCTTC
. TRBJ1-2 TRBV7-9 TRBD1 CASSLGVGTGPNYGYTF TGTGCCAGCAGCTTGGGGGTTGGGACAGGGCCTAACTATGGCTACACCTTC
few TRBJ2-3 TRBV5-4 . CASSWGLGDTQYF TGTGCCAGCAGTTGGGGCCTTGGGGATACGCAGTATTTT
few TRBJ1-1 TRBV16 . CASSQSAQGLRAFF TGTGCCAGCAGCCAATCAGCTCAGGGGTTGAGGGCTTTCTTT
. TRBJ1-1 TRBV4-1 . CASSRPGGEGSGAFF TGCGCCAGCAGCCGCCCGGGGGGAGAGGGTTCGGGGGCTTTCTTT
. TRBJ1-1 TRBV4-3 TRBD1 CASSQDKTGRGTEAFF TGCGCCAGCAGCCAAGATAAGACAGGGAGAGGGACTGAAGCTTTCTTT
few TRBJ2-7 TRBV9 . CASSPPTGFEQYF TGTGCCAGCAGCCCACCGACAGGCTTCGAGCAGTACTTC
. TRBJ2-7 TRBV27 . CASSFGRSYEQYF TGTGCCAGCAGTTTCGGCCGATCCTACGAGCAGTACTTC
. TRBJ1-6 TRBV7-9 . CASSFRDARSYNSPLHF TGTGCCAGCAGCTTCCGGGACGCCCGCTCCTATAATTCACCCCTCCACTTT
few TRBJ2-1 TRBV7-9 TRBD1 CASSLRGLEQFF TGTGCCAGCAGCTTAAGGGGGCTCGAGCAGTTCTTC
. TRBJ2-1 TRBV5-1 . CASSLRDPHYNEQFF TGCGCCAGCAGCTTGAGGGACCCCCATTACAATGAGCAGTTCTTC
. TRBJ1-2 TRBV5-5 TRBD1 CASSLSQGNYGYTF TGTGCCAGCAGCTTGTCACAGGGGAACTATGGCTACACCTTC
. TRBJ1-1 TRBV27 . CASSLSGGPGTEAFF TGTGCCAGCAGTTTATCTGGGGGCCCGGGGACTGAAGCTTTCTTT
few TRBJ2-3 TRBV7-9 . CASSFYTDTQYF TGTGCCAGCAGCTTTTATACAGATACGCAGTATTTT
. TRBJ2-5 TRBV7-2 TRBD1 CASRNRGEETQYF TGTGCCAGCAGGAACAGGGGGGAAGAGACCCAGTACTTC
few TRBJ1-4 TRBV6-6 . CASSYGAQAHEKLFF TGTGCCAGCAGTTATGGGGCGCAGGCTCATGAAAAACTGTTTTTT